The following is a TCR beta chain sequence with its context. Assay used: immunoSEQ multiplex PCR; TCRdb lists only in-frame clones, some missing. Seen here are tens of thousands of clones, roughly nine tenths observed once, and the top ten hold around 3.2%. This entry is derived from a study of T cell changes during pregnancy in multiple sclerosis. The CDR3 totals 13 residues. The V end was cut by 3 bases, the J end by 0 bases, with 7 bases between. Germline CDR1 SGHNT, CDR2 YYREEE (reference sequence). V usage is TRBV5-4 and J usage is TRBJ2-7; no clear D gene. The receptor's source is a female donor with multiple sclerosis, enrolled in a pregnancy study. The source was peripheral blood, collected before pregnancy. CDR3 protein: CASSYSHSYEQYF. In DNA form, the CDR3 reads TGTGCCAGCAGCTACAGTCACTCCTACGAGCAGTACTTC.